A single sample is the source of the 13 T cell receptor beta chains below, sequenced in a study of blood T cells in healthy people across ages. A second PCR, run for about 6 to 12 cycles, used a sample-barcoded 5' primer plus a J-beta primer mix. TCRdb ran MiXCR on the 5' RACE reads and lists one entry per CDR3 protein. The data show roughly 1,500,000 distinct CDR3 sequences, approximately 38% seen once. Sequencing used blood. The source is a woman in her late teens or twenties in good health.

The CDR3 reads CSARQQGADGYTF. The CDR3 DNA follows: TGCAGTGCTAGACAACAGGGGGCTGATGGCTACACCTTC. The chain carries TRBV20-1 and TRBJ1-2; 9 nucleotides match TRBD1. V lost 2 bases and J lost 6; bases outside the gene matches: 4. The CDR3 is 13 amino acids. Germline V CDR1 and CDR2: DFQATT, SNEGSKA (reference sequence).

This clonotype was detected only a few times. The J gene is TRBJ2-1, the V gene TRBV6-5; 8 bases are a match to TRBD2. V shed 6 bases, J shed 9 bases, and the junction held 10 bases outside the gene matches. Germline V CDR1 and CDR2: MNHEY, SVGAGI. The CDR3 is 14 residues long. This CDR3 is CASSNSGGWGEQFF. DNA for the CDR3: TGTGCCAGCAGCAACAGCGGGGGCTGGGGTGAGCAGTTCTTC.

The CDR3 loop is CASSEGGFGVSYEQYF. The CDR3, as DNA: TGTGCCAGCAGCGAGGGAGGATTCGGGGTTTCCTACGAGCAGTACTTC. The V gene is TRBV9, the J gene TRBJ2-7, with a tentative D call TRBD2 (6 bases). V shed 3 bases and J shed 1 base, with 17 bases lying between them. The CDR3 loop spans 16 amino acids. Germline-derived CDR1 and CDR2 are SGDLS and YYNGEE.

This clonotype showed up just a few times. CDR3: CATSGGRPQETQYF. The CDR3 DNA follows: TGTGCCACCTCCGGGGGACGTCCTCAAGAGACCCAGTACTTC. The chain carries TRBV24-1 and TRBJ2-5; weak D call: TRBD2 (6 bases). This CDR3 spans 14 amino acids. V lost 9 bases to trimming and J lost 2 bases, with 15 bases between them. Germline values: CDR1 KGHDR, CDR2 SFDVKD.

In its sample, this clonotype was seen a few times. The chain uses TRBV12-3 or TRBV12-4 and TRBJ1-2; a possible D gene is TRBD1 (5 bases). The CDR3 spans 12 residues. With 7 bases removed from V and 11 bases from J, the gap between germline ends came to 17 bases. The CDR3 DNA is TGTGCCAGCACCAACCCCGGGACCGTATACACCTTC. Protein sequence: CASTNPGTVYTF.

The CDR3 region has the DNA TGTGCCAGCGGGACAGGGGGTAGCAATCAGCCCCAGCATTTT. This gives the protein CASGTGGSNQPQHF. This sequence joins TRBV28 and TRBJ1-5; 11 bases are shared with TRBD1. CDR1 and CDR2 from the germline V gene are MDHEN and SYDVKM. This CDR3 spans 14 amino acids. The trim removed 8 bases at V and 0 bases at J, leaving 0 bases unmatched.

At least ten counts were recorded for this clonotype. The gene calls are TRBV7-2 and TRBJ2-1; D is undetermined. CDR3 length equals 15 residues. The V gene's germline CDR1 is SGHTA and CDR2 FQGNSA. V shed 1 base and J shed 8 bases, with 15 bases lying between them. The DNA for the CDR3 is TGTGCCAGCAGCTTAGACACTCGGGCCGAGTATGAGCAGTTCTTC. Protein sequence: CASSLDTRAEYEQFF.

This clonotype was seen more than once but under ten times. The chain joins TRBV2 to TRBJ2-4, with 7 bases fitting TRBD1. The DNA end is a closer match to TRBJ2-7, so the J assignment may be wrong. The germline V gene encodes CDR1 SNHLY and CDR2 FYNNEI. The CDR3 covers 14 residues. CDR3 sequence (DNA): TGTGCCAGCAGGGCCGGGACAGAAACCTACGAGCAGTACTTC. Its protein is CASRAGTETYEQYF.

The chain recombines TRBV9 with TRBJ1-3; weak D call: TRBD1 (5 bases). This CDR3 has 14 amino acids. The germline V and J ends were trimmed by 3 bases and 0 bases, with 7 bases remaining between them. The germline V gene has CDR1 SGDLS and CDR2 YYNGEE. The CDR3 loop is CASSEGDSGNTIYF. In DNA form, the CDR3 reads TGTGCCAGCAGCGAAGGGGACTCTGGAAACACCATATATTTT.

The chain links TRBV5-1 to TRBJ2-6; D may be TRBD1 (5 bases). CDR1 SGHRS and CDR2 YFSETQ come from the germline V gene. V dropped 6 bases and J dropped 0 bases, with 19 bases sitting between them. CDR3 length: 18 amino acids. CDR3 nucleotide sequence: TGCGCCAGCACGCCTCTCCCAGGGCAGAACTCTGGGGCCAACGTCCTGACTTTC. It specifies CASTPLPGQNSGANVLTF. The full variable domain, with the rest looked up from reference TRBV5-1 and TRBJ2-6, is KAGVTQTPRYLIKTRGQQVTLSCSPISGHRSVSWYQQTPGQGLQFLFEYFSETQRNKGNFPGRFSGRQFSNSRSEMNVSTLELGDSALYLCASTPLPGQNSGANVLTFGAGSRLTVL.

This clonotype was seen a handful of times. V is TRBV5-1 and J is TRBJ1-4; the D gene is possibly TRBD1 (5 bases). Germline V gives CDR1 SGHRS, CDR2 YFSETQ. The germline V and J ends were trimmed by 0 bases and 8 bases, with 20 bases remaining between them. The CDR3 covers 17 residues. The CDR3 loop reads CASSLGQGTNPEEKLFF. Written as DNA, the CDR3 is TGCGCCAGCAGCTTGGGGCAGGGAACTAACCCAGAGGAAAAACTGTTTTTT. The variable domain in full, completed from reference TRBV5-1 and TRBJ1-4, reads KAGVTQTPRYLIKTRGQQVTLSCSPISGHRSVSWYQQTPGQGLQFLFEYFSETQRNKGNFPGRFSGRQFSNSRSEMNVSTLELGDSALYLCASSLGQGTNPEEKLFFGSGTQLSVL.

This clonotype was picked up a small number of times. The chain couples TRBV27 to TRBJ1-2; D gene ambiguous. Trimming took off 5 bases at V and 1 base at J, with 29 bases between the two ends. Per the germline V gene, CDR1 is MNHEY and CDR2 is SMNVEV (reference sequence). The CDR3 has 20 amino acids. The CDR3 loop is CASSARKDRTPITINYGYTF. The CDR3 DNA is TGTGCCAGCAGTGCCCGTAAAGACCGCACTCCAATTACTATTAACTATGGCTACACCTTC.

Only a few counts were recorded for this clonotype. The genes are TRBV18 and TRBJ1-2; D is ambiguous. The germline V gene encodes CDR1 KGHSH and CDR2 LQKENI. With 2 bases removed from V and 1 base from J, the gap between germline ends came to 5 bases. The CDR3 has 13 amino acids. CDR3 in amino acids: CASSPDNNYGYTF. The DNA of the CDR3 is TGTGCCAGCTCACCAGACAATAACTATGGCTACACCTTC.